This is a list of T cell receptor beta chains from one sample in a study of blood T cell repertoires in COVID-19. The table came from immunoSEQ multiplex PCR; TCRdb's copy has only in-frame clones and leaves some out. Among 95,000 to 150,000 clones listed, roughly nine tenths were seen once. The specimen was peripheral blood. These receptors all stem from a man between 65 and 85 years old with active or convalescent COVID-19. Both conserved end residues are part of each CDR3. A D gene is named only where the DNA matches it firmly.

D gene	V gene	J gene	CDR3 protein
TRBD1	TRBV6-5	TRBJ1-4	CASRDRGNSEKLFF
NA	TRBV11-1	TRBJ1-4	CASSFGPEKKLFF
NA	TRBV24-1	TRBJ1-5	CATSAGWDQPQHF
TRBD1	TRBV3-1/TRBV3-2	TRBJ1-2	CASSQGDRGLYGYTF
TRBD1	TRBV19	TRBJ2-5	CASSGTVVETQYF
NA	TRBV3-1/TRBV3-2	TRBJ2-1	CASSQDIGKQFF
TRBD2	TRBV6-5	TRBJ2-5	CATRLAGVETQYF
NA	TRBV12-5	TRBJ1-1	CASGLPLFRVCGFMNTEAFF
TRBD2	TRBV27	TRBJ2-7	CASSPGTSPYEQYF
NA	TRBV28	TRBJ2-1	CASTSPNGGDRNEQFF
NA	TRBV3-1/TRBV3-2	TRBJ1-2	CASSQGQINYGYTF
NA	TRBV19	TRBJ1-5	CASKDSGLTVGQPQHF